These 9 T cell receptor beta chains came from one sample sequenced in a study of long-term antiretroviral therapy in people with HIV. Running of the v3.0 immunoSEQ assay took place at survey level. This table comes from immunoSEQ multiplex PCR, and its TCRdb copy is limited to in-frame clones, with some not included. This sample carries fewer than 45,000 clones, around 94% of them seen once, and the ten largest clones take about 3.6%. The sample here was unsorted PBMCs, taken 4.1 years after starting antiretroviral therapy. Receptor source: a woman between 50 and 59 years old with HIV.

J is TRBJ1-2 and V is TRBV25-1, with 8 nucleotides matching TRBD1. Germline V lookup: CDR1 MGHDK, CDR2 SYGVNS. This CDR3 has 12 amino acids. V was pared by 7 bases and J by 8 bases, with 6 bases of the junction left unmatched. As DNA, the CDR3 is TGTGCCAGCACGCGACAGGGGTTGGGCTACACCTTC. Its translation: CASTRQGLGYTF.

Only one count was recorded for this clone. The chain links TRBV19 to TRBJ1-1; TRBD1 aligns across 8 bases. The CDR3 loop spans 14 amino acids. Looked up from germline, CDR1 is LNHDA and CDR2 is SQIVND (reference sequence). Losses at the gene ends were 6 bases for V and 5 bases for J; bases not matched to a gene: 8. The CDR3 here is CASSSQGVGTEAFF. CDR3 nucleotides: TGTGCCAGTAGCTCACAGGGGGTGGGGACTGAAGCTTTCTTT.

The J gene is TRBJ1-5, the V gene TRBV4-3; no firm D call. V lost 0 bases to trimming and J lost 6 bases, with 6 bases between them. Germline CDR1 reads LGHNA; CDR2 reads YSLEER. CDR3 length equals 13 residues. The CDR3 DNA reads as TGCGCCAGCAGCCAAGATCTTCCTCAGCCCCAGCATTTT. Amino acids: CASSQDLPQPQHF.

Written as DNA, the CDR3 is TGTGCCAGTAGTATAAGGAGGAAGGCTCCCTATGGCTACACCTTC. This gives the protein CASSIRRKAPYGYTF. The V call is TRBV19, the J call TRBJ1-2, with D unresolved. The germline gives CDR1 LNHDA, CDR2 SQIVND (reference sequence). This CDR3 has 15 amino acids. With 2 bases removed from V and 4 bases from J, the gap between germline ends came to 14 bases.

The chain joins TRBV6-9 to TRBJ2-7; D remains unclear. Germline V gives CDR1 MNHGY, CDR2 SVAAGI. The V end was cut by 9 bases, the J end by 1 base, with 13 bases between. The CDR3 contains 13 residues. Here the CDR3 DNA reads TGTGCCAGTTCATCTGACATTTCCTACGAGCAGTACTTC. Translation: CASSSDISYEQYF.

The J gene is TRBJ2-5, the V gene TRBV11-3; D not resolved. CDR3 length: 13 amino acids. CDR1 is SGHNT, CDR2 YENEEA, per germline. Trimming removed 0 bases at V and 1 base at J, with 3 bases between. CDR3 amino acids: CASSLDGQETQYF. The CDR3 DNA reads as TGTGCCAGCAGCTTAGACGGCCAAGAGACCCAGTACTTC.

The chain couples TRBV2 to TRBJ1-1; tentatively, D is TRBD1 (5 bases). Between the trimmed V and J ends, which lost 4 bases and 3 bases, there was a span of 18 bases. CDR1 and CDR2 from the germline V gene are SNHLY and FYNNEI. This CDR3 is built from 16 residues. The CDR3, as DNA: TGTGCCAGCAGTGGCCCACGGGGGGTCGGGGACACTGAAGCTTTCTTT. Protein: CASSGPRGVGDTEAFF.

The chain uses TRBV5-1 and TRBJ2-5; 7 positions agree with TRBD1. CDR1 SGHRS and CDR2 YFSETQ come from the germline V gene. The CDR3 loop spans 11 amino acids. The V and J ends lost 5 bases and 8 bases, in that order; junction bases with no gene match: 3. The DNA of the CDR3 is TGCGCCAGCAGTAACAGGGGAACCCAGTACTTC. Protein sequence: CASSNRGTQYF.

Concerning this clone: The same CDR3 arises from other DNA sequences in this sample as well. This chain uses TRBV19 with TRBJ2-7; no reliable D call. The CDR3 contains 12 residues. V lost 5 bases and J lost 3, with 8 bases in between. Germline V CDR1 and CDR2: LNHDA, SQIVND (reference sequence). CDR3 in DNA: TGTGCCAGTAGTTCGTCAGGCTACGAGCAGTACTTC. This sequence encodes CASSSSGYEQYF.